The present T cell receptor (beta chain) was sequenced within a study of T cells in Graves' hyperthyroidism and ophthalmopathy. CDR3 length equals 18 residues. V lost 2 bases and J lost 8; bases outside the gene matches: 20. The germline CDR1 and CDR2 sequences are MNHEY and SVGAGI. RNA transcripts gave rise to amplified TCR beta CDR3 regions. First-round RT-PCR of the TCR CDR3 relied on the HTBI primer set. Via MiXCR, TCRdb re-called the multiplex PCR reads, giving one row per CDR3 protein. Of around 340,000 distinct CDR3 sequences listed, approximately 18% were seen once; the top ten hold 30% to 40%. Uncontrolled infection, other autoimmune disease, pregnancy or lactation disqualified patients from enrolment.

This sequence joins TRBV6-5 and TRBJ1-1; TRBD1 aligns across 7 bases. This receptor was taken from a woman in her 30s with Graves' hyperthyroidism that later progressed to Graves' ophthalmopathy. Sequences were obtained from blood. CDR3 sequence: CASSYPPSNFGQVEEAFF. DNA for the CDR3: TGTGCCAGCAGTTACCCCCCCTCTAACTTCGGACAGGTCGAAGAAGCTTTCTTT.